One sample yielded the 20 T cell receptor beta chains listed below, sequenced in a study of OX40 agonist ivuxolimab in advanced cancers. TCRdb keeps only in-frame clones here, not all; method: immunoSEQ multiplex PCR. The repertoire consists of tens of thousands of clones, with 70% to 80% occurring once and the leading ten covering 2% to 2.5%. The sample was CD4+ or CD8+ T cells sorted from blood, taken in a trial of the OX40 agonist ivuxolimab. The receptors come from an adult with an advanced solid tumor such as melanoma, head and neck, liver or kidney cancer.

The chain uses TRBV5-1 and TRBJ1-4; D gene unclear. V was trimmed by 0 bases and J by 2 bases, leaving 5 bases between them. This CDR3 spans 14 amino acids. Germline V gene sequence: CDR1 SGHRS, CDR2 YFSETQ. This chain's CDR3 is CASSLGWTNEKLFF. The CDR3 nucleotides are TGCGCCAGCAGCTTGGGTTGGACTAATGAAAAACTGTTTTTT.

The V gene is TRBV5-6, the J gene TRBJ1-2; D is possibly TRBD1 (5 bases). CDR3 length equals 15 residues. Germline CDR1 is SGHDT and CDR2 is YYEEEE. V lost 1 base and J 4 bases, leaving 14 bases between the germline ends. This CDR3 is CASSLYVGQGYGYTF. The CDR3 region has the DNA TGTGCCAGCAGCTTGTATGTAGGGCAGGGCTATGGCTACACCTTC.

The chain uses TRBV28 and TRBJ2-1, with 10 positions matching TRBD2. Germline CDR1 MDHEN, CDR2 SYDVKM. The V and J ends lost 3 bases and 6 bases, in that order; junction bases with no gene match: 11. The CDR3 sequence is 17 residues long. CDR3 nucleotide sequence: TGTGCCAGCAGTTTCGAAGCGGGAGGGCCTATGCTCAATGAGCAGTTCTTC. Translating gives CASSFEAGGPMLNEQFF.

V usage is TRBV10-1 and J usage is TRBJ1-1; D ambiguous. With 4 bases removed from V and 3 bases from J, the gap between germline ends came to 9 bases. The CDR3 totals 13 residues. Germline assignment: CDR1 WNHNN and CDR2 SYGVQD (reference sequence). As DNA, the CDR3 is TGCGCCAGCAGTGTCGGGGAACACACTGAAGCTTTCTTT. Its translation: CASSVGEHTEAFF.

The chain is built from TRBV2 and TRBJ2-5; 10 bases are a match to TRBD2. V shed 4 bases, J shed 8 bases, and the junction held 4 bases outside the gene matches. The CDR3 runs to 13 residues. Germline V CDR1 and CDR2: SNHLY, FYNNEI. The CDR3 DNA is TGTGCCAGCAGTGCTAGCGGGAGCCTTACCCAGTACTTC. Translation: CASSASGSLTQYF. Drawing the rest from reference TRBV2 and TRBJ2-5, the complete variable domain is EPEVTQTPSHQVTQMGQEVILRCVPISNHLYFYWYRQILGQKVEFLVSFYNNEISEKSEIFDDQFSVERPDGSNFTLKIRSTKLEDSAMYFCASSASGSLTQYFGPGTRLLVL.

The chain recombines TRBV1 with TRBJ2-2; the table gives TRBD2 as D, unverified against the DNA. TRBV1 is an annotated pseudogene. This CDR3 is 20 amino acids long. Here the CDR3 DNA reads TGCACCAGCAGCCCCCCGCCCCATATAGAGCGGGAGACGAACACCGGGGAGCTGTTTTTT. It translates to CTSSPPPHIERETNTGELFF.

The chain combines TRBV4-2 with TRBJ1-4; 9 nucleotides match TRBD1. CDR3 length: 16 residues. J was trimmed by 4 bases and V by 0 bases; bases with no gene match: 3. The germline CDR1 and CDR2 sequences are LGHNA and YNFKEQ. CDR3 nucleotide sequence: TGTGCCAGCAGCCAAGATGGGGGACAGGGTAATGAAAAACTGTTTTTT. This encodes CASSQDGGQGNEKLFF.

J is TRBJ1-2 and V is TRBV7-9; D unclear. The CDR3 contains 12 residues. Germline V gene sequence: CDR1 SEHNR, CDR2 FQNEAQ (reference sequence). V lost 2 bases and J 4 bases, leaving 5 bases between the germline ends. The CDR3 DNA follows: TGTGCCAGCAGCTTAAACCTCTATGGCTACACCTTC. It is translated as CASSLNLYGYTF.

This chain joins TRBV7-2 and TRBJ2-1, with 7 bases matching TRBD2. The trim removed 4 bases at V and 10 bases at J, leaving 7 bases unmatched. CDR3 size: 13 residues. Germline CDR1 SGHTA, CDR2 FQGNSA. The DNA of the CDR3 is TGTGCCAGCAGCTCCAACCCCGGGGGGGAGCAGTTCTTC. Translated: CASSSNPGGEQFF.

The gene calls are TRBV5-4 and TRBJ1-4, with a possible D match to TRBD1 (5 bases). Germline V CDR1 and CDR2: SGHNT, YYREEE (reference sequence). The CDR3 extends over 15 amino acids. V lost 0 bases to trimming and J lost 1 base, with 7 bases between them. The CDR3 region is CASSLERGTNEKLFF. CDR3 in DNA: TGTGCCAGCAGCTTGGAAAGGGGAACTAATGAAAAACTGTTTTTT.

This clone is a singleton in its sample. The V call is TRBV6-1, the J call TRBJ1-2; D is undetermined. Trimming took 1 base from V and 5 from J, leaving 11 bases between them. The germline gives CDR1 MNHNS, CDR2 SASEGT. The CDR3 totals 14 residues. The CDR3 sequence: CASSEGKLGYGYTF. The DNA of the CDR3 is TGTGCCAGCAGTGAAGGGAAACTGGGGTATGGCTACACCTTC.

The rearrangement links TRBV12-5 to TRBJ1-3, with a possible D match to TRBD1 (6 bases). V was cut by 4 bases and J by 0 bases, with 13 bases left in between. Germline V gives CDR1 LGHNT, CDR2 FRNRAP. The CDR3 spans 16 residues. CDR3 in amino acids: CASGSRGDFSGNTIYF. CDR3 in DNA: TGTGCTAGTGGTTCCAGGGGCGATTTCTCTGGAAACACCATATATTTT.

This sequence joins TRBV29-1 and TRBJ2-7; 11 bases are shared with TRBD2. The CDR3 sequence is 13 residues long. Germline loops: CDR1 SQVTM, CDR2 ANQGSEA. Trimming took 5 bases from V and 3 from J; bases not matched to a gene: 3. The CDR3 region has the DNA TGCAGCGTTCCCGGGACTAGCGGCTACGAGCAGTACTTC. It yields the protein CSVPGTSGYEQYF.

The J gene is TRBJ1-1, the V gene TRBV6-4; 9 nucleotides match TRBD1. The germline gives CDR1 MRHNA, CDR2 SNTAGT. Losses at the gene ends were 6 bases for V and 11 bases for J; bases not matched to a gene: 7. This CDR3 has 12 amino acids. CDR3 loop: CASRTGQGTAFF. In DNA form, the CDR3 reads TGTGCCAGCAGGACCGGACAGGGGACCGCTTTCTTT.

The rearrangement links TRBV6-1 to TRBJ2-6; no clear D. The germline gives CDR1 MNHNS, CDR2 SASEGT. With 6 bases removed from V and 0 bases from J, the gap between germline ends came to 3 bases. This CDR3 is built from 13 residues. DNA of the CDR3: TGTGCCAGCAGCAGCTCTGGGGCCAACGTCCTGACTTTC. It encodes CASSSSGANVLTF.

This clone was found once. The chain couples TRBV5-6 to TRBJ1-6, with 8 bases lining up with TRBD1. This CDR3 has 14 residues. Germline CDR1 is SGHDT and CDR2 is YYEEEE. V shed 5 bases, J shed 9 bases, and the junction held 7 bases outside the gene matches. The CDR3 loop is CASRMQGARSPLHF. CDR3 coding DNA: TGTGCCAGCAGAATGCAGGGGGCTCGTTCACCCCTCCACTTT.

CDR3 DNA: TGTGCCAGCAGTGTTGACAGGGGACTCGGGGAGCTGTTTTTT. Encoded protein: CASSVDRGLGELFF. This chain joins TRBV6-1 and TRBJ2-2, with 8 bases lining up with TRBD1. J lost 7 bases, V lost 4 bases, and 5 bases had no gene match. The CDR3 is 14 residues long. CDR1 is MNHNS, CDR2 SASEGT, per germline.

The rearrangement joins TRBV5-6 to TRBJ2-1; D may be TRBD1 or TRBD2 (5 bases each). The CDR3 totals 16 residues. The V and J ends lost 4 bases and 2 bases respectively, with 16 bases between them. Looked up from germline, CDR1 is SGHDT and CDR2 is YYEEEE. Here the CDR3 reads CASSPRVRDPYNEQFF. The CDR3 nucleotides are TGTGCCAGCAGCCCCCGGGTGAGGGACCCCTACAATGAGCAGTTCTTC.

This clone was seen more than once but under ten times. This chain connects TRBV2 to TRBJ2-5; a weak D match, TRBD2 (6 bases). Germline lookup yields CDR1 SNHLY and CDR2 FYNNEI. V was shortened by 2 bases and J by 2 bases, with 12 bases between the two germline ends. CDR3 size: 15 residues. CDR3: CASSEFGSGQETQYF. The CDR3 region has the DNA TGTGCCAGCAGTGAATTCGGTAGCGGACAAGAGACCCAGTACTTC.

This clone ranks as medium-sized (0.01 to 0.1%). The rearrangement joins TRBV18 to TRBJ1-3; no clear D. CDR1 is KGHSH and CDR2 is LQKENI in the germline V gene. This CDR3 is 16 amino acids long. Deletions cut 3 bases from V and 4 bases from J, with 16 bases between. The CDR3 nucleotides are TGTGCCAGCTCACCCCAGCCCTGGACGGAAGGAAACACCATATATTTT. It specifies CASSPQPWTEGNTIYF.